These 30 T cell receptor beta chains originate from one sample sequenced in a study of blood T cell repertoires in COVID-19. Method: immunoSEQ multiplex PCR; TCRdb's copy keeps in-frame clones and lacks some. The sample lists 260,000 or so clones; 87% were seen once. Sequenced sample: PBMCs or T cells enriched from blood (not recorded which). These receptors all stem from a woman aged 25 to 45 with acute COVID-19.

Only a few counts were recorded for this clone. J is TRBJ1-1 and V is TRBV12-3 or TRBV12-4; 11 bases align to TRBD1. Trimming at V came to 5 bases and at J to 10 bases, leaving 6 bases not matched to a gene. CDR3 size: 13 residues. The CDR3 DNA reads TGTGCCAGCAGTCGGACAGGGGGCCCTGGAGCTTTCTTT. This sequence encodes CASSRTGGPGAFF.

The chain joins TRBV11-2 to TRBJ2-1; 9 nucleotides line up with TRBD1. J was trimmed by 7 bases and V by 1 base; bases with no gene match: 8. The length of the CDR3 is 16 residues. Per the germline V gene, CDR1 is SGHAT and CDR2 is FQNNGV. CDR3 bases: TGTGCCAGCAGCTTAGCCGGGACAGGGTTTTCGAATGAGCAGTTCTTC. Encoded protein: CASSLAGTGFSNEQFF.

The V gene is TRBV5-6, the J gene TRBJ2-7, with D maybe TRBD2 (5 bases). Looked up from germline, CDR1 is SGHDT and CDR2 is YYEEEE. The CDR3 consists of 15 residues. V gave up 3 bases and J gave up 5 bases, with 18 bases separating them. CDR3 amino acids: CASSSLEGMFDEQYF. CDR3 sequence (DNA): TGTGCCAGCAGCTCCCTTGAGGGAATGTTCGACGAGCAGTACTTC.

The chain links TRBV2 to TRBJ2-1; 9 nucleotides agree with TRBD2. V gave up 4 bases and J gave up 0 bases; unmatched junction bases: 4. Per the germline V gene, CDR1 is SNHLY and CDR2 is FYNNEI. The CDR3 runs to 16 residues. CDR3 nucleotides: TGTGCCAGCAGTGCGCGGGGGGGCAGCTCCTACAATGAGCAGTTCTTC. Translated: CASSARGGSSYNEQFF.

The rearrangement links TRBV7-6 to TRBJ2-2, with 8 nucleotides matching TRBD1. V shed 7 bases, J shed 4 bases, and the junction held 8 bases outside the gene matches. The CDR3 is 15 residues long. CDR1 is SGHVS, CDR2 FNYEAQ, per germline. This CDR3 is CASNYRQGFTGELFF. The CDR3 DNA reads TGTGCCAGCAACTACAGACAGGGGTTCACCGGGGAGCTGTTTTTT.

The CDR3, as DNA: TGCGCCAGCACCGCCGGACAGGGGAAAGAGACCCAGTACTTC. Encoded protein: CASTAGQGKETQYF. The chain employs TRBV5-1 and TRBJ2-5; 9 nucleotides agree with TRBD1. J gave up 3 bases and V 6 bases, and 6 bases lay outside the gene matches. CDR3 length: 14 residues. The germline gives CDR1 SGHRS, CDR2 YFSETQ.

The chain uses TRBV7-9 and TRBJ1-2; D may be TRBD1 (5 bases). The germline V gene has CDR1 SEHNR and CDR2 FQNEAQ (reference sequence). Trimming removed 2 bases from V and 2 bases from J, with 21 bases in between. This CDR3 has 18 residues. Here the CDR3 reads CASSLLRSEEGRNYGYTF. CDR3 bases: TGTGCCAGCAGCTTATTAAGATCGGAGGAGGGGAGGAACTATGGCTACACCTTC.

The genes are TRBV5-1 and TRBJ1-2; D perhaps matches TRBD1 (6 bases). Germline V gives CDR1 SGHRS, CDR2 YFSETQ. The length of the CDR3 is 13 residues. The V end was cut by 3 bases, the J end by 8 bases, with 14 bases between. CDR3 DNA sequence: TGCGCCAGCAGCTGGCCGACAGGTTTCGGCTACACCTTC. Encoded protein: CASSWPTGFGYTF.

Only one count was recorded for this clone. The J gene is TRBJ1-1, the V gene TRBV4-3; the D is unclear. The V gene lost 0 bases and the J gene lost 3 bases, with 14 bases spanning the gap. Per germline, CDR1 LGHNA and CDR2 YSLEER. The CDR3 length is 16 residues. This chain's CDR3 is CASSQDPREPYTEAFF. In DNA form, the CDR3 reads TGCGCCAGCAGCCAAGATCCAAGAGAACCGTACACTGAAGCTTTCTTT.

V is TRBV5-1 and J is TRBJ1-1; D not certain. The CDR3 totals 14 residues. V was shortened by 4 bases and J by 4 bases, with 14 bases between the two germline ends. CDR1 and CDR2 (germline): SGHRS, YFSETQ. The CDR3, as DNA: TGCGCCAGCAGCCCCAGGCTCGAGGGCACTGAAGCTTTCTTT. Translation gives CASSPRLEGTEAFF.

This chain uses TRBV11-2 with TRBJ1-6; TRBD1 might be the D (5 bases). CDR1 and CDR2 (germline): SGHAT, FQNNGV. V shed 4 bases and J shed 9 bases, with 16 bases lying between them. The CDR3 length is 15 residues. In DNA form, the CDR3 reads TGTGCCAGCAGCTCACGGGGGGGGTCCGGTTCACCCCTCCACTTT. Translation gives CASSSRGGSGSPLHF. Drawing the rest from reference TRBV11-2 and TRBJ1-6, the complete variable domain is EAGVAQSPRYKIIEKRQSVAFWCNPISGHATLYWYQQILGQGPKLLIQFQNNGVVDDSQLPKDRFSAERLKGVDSTLKIQPAKLEDSAVYLCASSSRGGSGSPLHFGNGTRLTVT.

CDR3 protein: CASSPAGAQGYTF. CDR3 nucleotides: TGCGCCAGCAGCCCAGCTGGGGCACAAGGCTACACCTTC. The chain combines TRBV5-1 with TRBJ1-2, with a possible D match to TRBD1 (5 bases). In germline, CDR1 is SGHRS, CDR2 YFSETQ. V lost 4 bases to trimming and J lost 8 bases, with 15 bases between them. There are 13 residues in the CDR3.

This clone was observed once. J is TRBJ1-6 and V is TRBV2; 10 nucleotides line up with TRBD1. Looked up from germline, CDR1 is SNHLY and CDR2 is FYNNEI. Germline trimming cut 4 bases from V and 10 bases from J; bases unmatched to any gene: 7. The CDR3 runs to 15 residues. The CDR3 is CASSGPGQGNSPLHF. CDR3 DNA: TGTGCCAGCAGTGGGCCGGGACAGGGGAACTCACCCCTCCACTTT.

The rearrangement uses TRBV7-9 and TRBJ1-4; no reliable D call. The V and J ends lost 5 bases and 8 bases respectively, with 18 bases between them. The length of the CDR3 is 15 residues. Germline assignment: CDR1 SEHNR and CDR2 FQNEAQ (reference sequence). The CDR3 spells CASSPTAQLGEKLFF. CDR3 nucleotides: TGTGCCAGCAGCCCTACAGCCCAGCTTGGGGAAAAACTGTTTTTT.

This clone turned up a few times. The rearrangement joins TRBV10-3 to TRBJ1-2; D not resolved. V was trimmed by 0 bases and J by 0 bases, leaving 11 bases between them. Germline loops: CDR1 ENHRY, CDR2 SYGVKD. This CDR3 has 16 residues. CDR3 in amino acids: CAISESSTVTNYGYTF. CDR3 coding DNA: TGTGCCATCAGTGAGTCGTCTACAGTTACTAACTATGGCTACACCTTC.

V is TRBV3-1 (or the pseudogene TRBV3-2) and J is TRBJ1-2; D is ambiguous. The CDR3 length is 14 residues. Trimming took 1 base from V and 3 from J, leaving 9 bases between them. Germline assignment: CDR1 LGHDT and CDR2 YNNKEL (reference sequence). In nucleotides, the CDR3 is TGTGCCAGCAGCCAAGGAGTCGCGGACTATGGCTACACCTTC. This translates into CASSQGVADYGYTF.

Worth noting for this clone: Additional DNA sequences in this sample encode the identical CDR3. J is TRBJ1-1 and V is TRBV12-3 or TRBV12-4; possibly TRBD1 for D (5 bases). CDR3 size: 13 residues. V lost 3 bases and J lost 1, with 6 bases in between. CDR3 residues: CASSFGGNTEAFF. CDR3 DNA: TGTGCCAGCAGTTTCGGGGGGAACACTGAAGCTTTCTTT.

In this sample, this clone turned up a few times. The genes are TRBV10-3 and TRBJ1-1; 8 bases align to TRBD1. Germline V CDR1 and CDR2: ENHRY, SYGVKD. CDR3 size: 15 residues. V lost 8 bases and J lost 3; bases outside the gene matches: 11. The CDR3 here is CAIAAGGLVDTEAFF. DNA for the CDR3: TGTGCCATCGCGGCAGGGGGCCTGGTCGACACTGAAGCTTTCTTT.

The chain combines TRBV7-6 with TRBJ2-2; 8 positions match TRBD2. J lost 4 bases, V lost 5 bases, and 6 bases had no gene match. The CDR3 is made up of 15 amino acids. From germline, CDR1 is SGHVS and CDR2 FNYEAQ. The CDR3 sequence: CASSRGGLGTGELFF. The CDR3, as DNA: TGTGCCAGCAGCCGGGGGGGGCTCGGCACCGGGGAGCTGTTTTTT.

This chain connects TRBV24-1 to TRBJ1-2, with D unresolved. This CDR3 region has 12 residues. V gave up 8 bases and J gave up 3 bases, with 9 bases separating them. The germline gives CDR1 KGHDR, CDR2 SFDVKD. CDR3 DNA sequence: TGTGCCACCACCCGACGGGACTATGGCTACACCTTC. Translated, it gives CATTRRDYGYTF.

The rearrangement joins TRBV20-1 to TRBJ1-2; TRBD1 is a possible D gene (6 bases). The germline gives CDR1 DFQATT, CDR2 SNEGSKA (reference sequence). The V end was cut by 4 bases, the J end by 6 bases, with 9 bases between. This CDR3 is built from 11 residues. The CDR3: CSAIQGDGYTF. The DNA for the CDR3 is TGCAGTGCTATACAGGGTGATGGCTACACCTTC.

V usage is TRBV25-1 and J usage is TRBJ1-1, with TRBD1 as a possible D gene (6 bases). V was shortened by 3 bases and J by 0 bases, with 17 bases between the two germline ends. Germline loops: CDR1 MGHDK, CDR2 SYGVNS. The length of the CDR3 is 17 residues. The CDR3 loop is CASSDEGHLSMNTEAFF. CDR3 nucleotide sequence: TGTGCCAGCAGTGACGAGGGACATTTGAGCATGAACACTGAAGCTTTCTTT.

The J gene is TRBJ1-6, the V gene TRBV18; 12 bases fit TRBD1. Germline lookup yields CDR1 KGHSH and CDR2 LQKENI. The CDR3 spans 16 residues. After removal of 2 bases from V and 6 bases from J, the junction contained 2 bases not matched to a gene. CDR3 coding DNA: TGTGCCAGCTCACCAAGGGACAGGGGGCTTAATTCACCCCTCCACTTT. It specifies CASSPRDRGLNSPLHF.

CDR3 DNA: TGTGCCAGCATTCTCACGAGAGGAGCCTACAATGAGCAGTTCTTC. Amino acids: CASILTRGAYNEQFF. The J gene is TRBJ2-1, the V gene TRBV6-5; D gene unclear. This CDR3 is 15 amino acids long. Trimming removed 7 bases from V and 2 bases from J, with 15 bases in between. Germline V gene sequence: CDR1 MNHEY, CDR2 SVGAGI.

The rearrangement joins TRBV5-5 to TRBJ2-7; 10 bases are shared with TRBD2. With 0 bases clipped from V and 4 bases from J, the junction kept 10 bases outside the gene matches. The CDR3 is 17 amino acids. CDR1 and CDR2 (germline): SGHKS, YYEKEE (reference sequence). The CDR3 is CASSLAGGLAETYEQYF. The CDR3 DNA reads TGTGCCAGCAGCTTGGCAGGCGGACTAGCGGAGACATACGAGCAGTACTTC. The full variable domain, with the rest looked up from reference TRBV5-5 and TRBJ2-7, is DAGVTQSPTHLIKTRGQQVTLRCSPISGHKSVSWYQQVLGQGPQFIFQYYEKEERGRGNFPDRFSARQFPNYSSELNVNALLLGDSALYLCASSLAGGLAETYEQYFGPGTRLTVT.

This chain connects TRBV6-5 to TRBJ1-6, with 8 bases matching TRBD1. CDR3 length: 14 residues. After removal of 8 bases from V and 9 bases from J, the junction contained 9 bases not matched to a gene. Germline loops: CDR1 MNHEY, CDR2 SVGAGI. CDR3 residues: CASGRQGLTSPLHF. The CDR3 DNA reads as TGTGCCAGCGGAAGACAGGGGCTTACTTCACCCCTCCACTTT.

The genes are TRBV7-2 and TRBJ1-4; TRBD1 is a possible D gene (5 bases). The CDR3 totals 14 residues. The germline gives CDR1 SGHTA, CDR2 FQGNSA. The V end lost 7 bases, the J end lost 4 bases, and 13 bases lay between the germline ends. This chain's CDR3 is CASNTGGVNEKLFF. CDR3 in DNA: TGTGCCAGCAATACAGGAGGGGTTAATGAAAAACTGTTTTTT.

This chain joins TRBV5-1 and TRBJ2-7; TRBD1 agrees at 8 bases. This CDR3 spans 14 amino acids. V shed 0 bases and J 7 bases; nucleotides not matched to a gene: 6. Germline CDR1 and CDR2: SGHRS and YFSETQ. CDR3 region: CASSLGQGQGEQYF. The CDR3 DNA is TGCGCCAGCAGCTTGGGACAGGGGCAAGGGGAGCAGTACTTC.

The V gene is TRBV5-4, the J gene TRBJ1-1; D gene ambiguous. CDR3 length: 15 amino acids. V was cut by 0 bases and J by 4 bases, with 13 bases left in between. Per germline, CDR1 SGHNT and CDR2 YYREEE (reference sequence). CDR3 in amino acids: CASSLEYVEGTEAFF. CDR3 bases: TGTGCCAGCAGCTTGGAGTACGTTGAGGGCACTGAAGCTTTCTTT.

The chain uses TRBV5-4 and TRBJ1-2; D not certain. Trimming pared 0 bases from V and 8 bases from J, leaving 17 bases between. The CDR3 runs 15 residues. Per germline, CDR1 SGHNT and CDR2 YYREEE (reference sequence). The chain's CDR3 is CASSLGQVDLFGYTF. The CDR3 nucleotides are TGTGCCAGCAGCTTGGGTCAGGTCGACCTTTTCGGCTACACCTTC.